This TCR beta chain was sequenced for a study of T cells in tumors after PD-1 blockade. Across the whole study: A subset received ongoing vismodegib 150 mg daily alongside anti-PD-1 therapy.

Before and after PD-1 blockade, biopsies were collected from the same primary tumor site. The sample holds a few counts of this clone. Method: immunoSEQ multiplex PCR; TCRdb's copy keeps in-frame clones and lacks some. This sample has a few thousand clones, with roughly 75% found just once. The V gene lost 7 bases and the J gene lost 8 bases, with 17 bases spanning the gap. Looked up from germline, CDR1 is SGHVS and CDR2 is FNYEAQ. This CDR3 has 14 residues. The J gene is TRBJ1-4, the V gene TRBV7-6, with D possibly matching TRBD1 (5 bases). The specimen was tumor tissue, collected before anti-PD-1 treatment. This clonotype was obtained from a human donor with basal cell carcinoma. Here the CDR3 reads CASTRDGPGEKLFF. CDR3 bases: TGTGCCAGCACCCGGGACGGGCCGGGAGAAAAACTGTTTTTT. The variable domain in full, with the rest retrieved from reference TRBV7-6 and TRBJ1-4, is GAGVSQSPRYKVTKRGQDVALRCDPISGHVSLYWYRQALGQGPEFLTYFNYEAQQDKSGLPNDRFSAERPEGSISTLTIQRTEQRDSAMYRCASTRDGPGEKLFFGSGTQLSVL.